This is a list of T cell receptor beta chains from one sample in a study of Ad26.COV2.S vaccination and SARS-CoV-2 variants. Sequencing used immunoSEQ multiplex PCR; TCRdb keeps in-frame clones, though not all of them. The sample shows 250,000 to 300,000 clones, approximately 89% of them seen only once. Material: peripheral blood, obtained in a trial of Ad26.COV2.S vaccine versus placebo. The receptors derive from a person aged 18-60 years who received the Ad26.COV2.S COVID-19 vaccine or a placebo. Both conserved end residues are part of each CDR3. A D gene is named only where the DNA matches it firmly. Clone size, where shown, is once, few, many, or a class for clones that have expanded.

d_gene,v_gene,abundance,j_gene,len,CDR3nt,CDR3aa
-,TRBV30,-,TRBJ2-1,14,TGTGCCTGGAGTGTCAGTTTTGGGGTTTCGGAGCAGTTCTTC,CAWSVSFGVSEQFF
-,TRBV7-2,-,TRBJ2-2,14,TGTGCCAGCAGCTTAGCTTTTCAACCCGGGGAGCTGTTTTTT,CASSLAFQPGELFF
-,TRBV9,-,TRBJ2-1,15,TGTGCCAGCAGCATGGACGGTAGCTCCTACAATGAGCAGTTCTTC,CASSMDGSSYNEQFF
-,TRBV12-5,-,TRBJ2-5,14,TGTGCTAGTGGTTGGGGGTTGAGGGGAGAGACCCAGTACTTC,CASGWGLRGETQYF
TRBD2,TRBV10-2,-,TRBJ2-1,14,TGCGCCAGCGGGAATAGCGGGAGGAAAAATGAGCAGTTCTTC,CASGNSGRKNEQFF
TRBD1,TRBV10-1,-,TRBJ1-1,12,TGCGCCAGCAGTGCGGGACAGTCAGAAGCTTTCTTT,CASSAGQSEAFF
TRBD2,TRBV7-3,-,TRBJ2-1,21,TGTGCCAGCAGCTCCCCCTCTGTATTAGCGGGGTCCCAGAGCTCCTACAATGAGCAGTTCTTC,CASSSPSVLAGSQSSYNEQFF
TRBD1,TRBV6-1,-,TRBJ1-5,23,TGTGCCAGCAGTGAAGCGGGTAAGTTGTGGAGGACAGGGGGCGTCTTTGGCAATCAGCCCCAGCATTTT,CASSEAGKLWRTGGVFGNQPQHF
-,TRBV3-1/TRBV3-2,-,TRBJ2-7,11,TGTGCCAGCAGCTTCAGGGGCGAGCAGTACTTC,CASSFRGEQYF
-,TRBV5-6,-,TRBJ2-7,14,TGTGCCAGCAGCTTTAGGCCGGGAATGGACGAGCAGTACTTC,CASSFRPGMDEQYF
-,TRBV4-1,-,TRBJ2-5,16,TGCGCCAGCAGCCAAGGTGGTACCTCGGTCCGAGAGACCCAGTACTTC,CASSQGGTSVRETQYF
-,TRBV6-4,once,TRBJ1-2,15,TGTGCCAGCAGTAGAGGAGGACTTCCCCCTTATGGCTACACCTTC,CASSRGGLPPYGYTF
TRBD1,TRBV5-1,-,TRBJ2-7,15,TGCGCCAGCAGCTCAACCGGGACAGGGGGGCACGAGCAGTACTTC,CASSSTGTGGHEQYF
-,TRBV19,few,TRBJ1-2,12,TGTGCCAGTAGTTGGACAGAATATGGCTACACCTTC,CASSWTEYGYTF
TRBD1,TRBV7-2,-,TRBJ1-6,14,TGTGCCAGCAGCTCCCGGGACAGGGGATCCCCCCTCCACTTT,CASSSRDRGSPLHF
TRBD1,TRBV19,-,TRBJ1-2,15,TGTGCCAGTACCCGGACAGGGTTGGTTTCGGGAGGCTACACCTTC,CASTRTGLVSGGYTF
-,TRBV5-1,-,TRBJ1-1,15,TGCGCCAGCAGCTTGTCAGGGTTGATGAACACTGAAGCTTTCTTT,CASSLSGLMNTEAFF
-,TRBV12-3/TRBV12-4,-,TRBJ2-1,12,TGTGCCAGCAGTTTTCAAACCGGACAGAAGTTCTTC,CASSFQTGQKFF
-,TRBV12-3/TRBV12-4,-,TRBJ1-1,12,TGTGCCAGCAGTTTGATCGGTACTGAAGCTTTCTTT,CASSLIGTEAFF
TRBD1,TRBV5-1,-,TRBJ1-1,14,TGCGCCAGCAGCCCGCAGGGGGGGAACACTGAAGCTTTCTTT,CASSPQGGNTEAFF
TRBD2,TRBV3-1/TRBV3-2,-,TRBJ2-1,17,TGTGCCAGCAGCCAACCCAACGGGGCTAGCGGGAGCAATGAGCAGTTCTTC,CASSQPNGASGSNEQFF
-,TRBV12-3/TRBV12-4,-,TRBJ2-3,12,TGTGCCAGCAGTTTTTCCGAGAACACGCAGTATTTT,CASSFSENTQYF
-,TRBV6-5,-,TRBJ2-5,14,TGTGCCAGCAGTATTGCGGGGCCAGAAGAGACCCAGTACTTC,CASSIAGPEETQYF
TRBD2,TRBV28,-,TRBJ2-2,15,TGTGCCAGCAGTACCTTAGCGGGGGGCGCCGGGGAGCTGTTTTTT,CASSTLAGGAGELFF
-,TRBV19,-,TRBJ1-1,15,TGTGCCAGTAGTATCCGTTGGAGGGGAGGGACTGAAGCTTTCTTT,CASSIRWRGGTEAFF
-,TRBV11-2,-,TRBJ2-1,16,TGTGCCAGCAGCTTAGCAAGGGACGGGTCCTACAATGAGCAGTTCTTC,CASSLARDGSYNEQFF
TRBD1,TRBV2,-,TRBJ1-4,12,TGTGCCACCGCCGGGACAGATGAAAAACTGTTTTTT,CATAGTDEKLFF
-,TRBV10-3,-,TRBJ2-1,14,TGTGCCATCAGTTCAACGACTGGGCCCCCCGAGCAGTTCTTC,CAISSTTGPPEQFF
-,TRBV2,-,TRBJ2-3,12,TGTGCCAGCGGTTTAGACGCAGATACGCAGTATTTT,CASGLDADTQYF
TRBD1,TRBV6-4,-,TRBJ2-5,13,TGTGCCAAAAGGACAGGGATGAGAGAGACCCAGTACTTC,CAKRTGMRETQYF
TRBD2,TRBV5-1,-,TRBJ2-1,14,TGCGCCAGCAGTTCTAGCGGCCAATACAATGAGCAGTTCTTC,CASSSSGQYNEQFF
-,TRBV11-2,-,TRBJ1-2,13,TGTGCCAGCAGGCCCCTAACAAGCTATGGCTACACCTTC,CASRPLTSYGYTF
-,TRBV7-2,-,TRBJ1-5,13,TGTGCCAGCAGCTTAGTCCAGTTGGAAGCCCAGCATTTT,CASSLVQLEAQHF
-,TRBV4-1,-,TRBJ1-3,16,TGCGCCAGCAGCCATGGTGCAGGGAGTGGAGGAAACACCATATATTTT,CASSHGAGSGGNTIYF
-,TRBV5-1,-,TRBJ1-2,15,TGCGCCAGCAAATCCCAGGGGTCAGGGAACTATGGCTACACCTTC,CASKSQGSGNYGYTF
TRBD1,TRBV11-2,once,TRBJ1-2,13,TGTGCCAGCAGCGAGACAGGGGGCTATGGCTACACCTTC,CASSETGGYGYTF
-,TRBV21-1,-,TRBJ2-7,13,TGTGCCAGCAGCACTCGAAGGGCCCACGAGCAGTACTTC,CASSTRRAHEQYF
-,TRBV4-1,-,TRBJ2-1,17,TGCGCCAGCAGCCAAGACGGGAGCGAGAGCTCCTACAATGAGCAGTTCTTC,CASSQDGSESSYNEQFF
-,TRBV2,-,TRBJ1-1,15,TGTGCCAGCAGCTTCGACTCCGGCTTCAGCGTACTGGCTTTCTTT,CASSFDSGFSVLAFF
-,TRBV6-1,-,TRBJ1-5,14,TGTGCCAGCAGTGAAAGAAATAGCAATCAGCCCCAGCATTTT,CASSERNSNQPQHF
-,TRBV4-2,few,TRBJ1-5,12,TGTGCCAGCAGCCCGATTAATCAGCCCCAGCATTTT,CASSPINQPQHF
-,TRBV4-1,-,TRBJ2-2,17,TGCGCCAGCAGCCAAGGTAAAGACAGACCGAACACCGGGGAGCTGTTTTTT,CASSQGKDRPNTGELFF
-,TRBV7-2,-,TRBJ2-1,18,TGTGCCAGCAGCCCGAGGGGTTCACGGGGGGCCTCCTACAATGAGCAGTTCTTC,CASSPRGSRGASYNEQFF
-,TRBV12-2,-,TRBJ2-7,15,TGTGCAAGTCGTCGTGACAGGGGGCTGACCTACGAGCAGTACTTC,CASRRDRGLTYEQYF
-,TRBV19,-,TRBJ2-2,14,TGTGCCAGTAGATGGTACGGGGGAACCGGGGAGCTGTTTTTT,CASRWYGGTGELFF
-,TRBV12-3/TRBV12-4,-,TRBJ2-5,13,TGTGCCAGCAGGCGTGGGACCCGAGAGACCCAGTACTTC,CASRRGTRETQYF